This TCR beta chain derives from a study of T cells in Graves' hyperthyroidism and ophthalmopathy. In germline, CDR1 is DFQATT, CDR2 SNEGSKA (reference sequence). This CDR3 contains 16 residues. The trim removed 4 bases at V and 3 bases at J, leaving 11 bases unmatched. TCR beta CDR3 sequences were amplified from RNA transcripts. First-round RT-PCR with HTBI primers amplified the TCR CDR3 region. TCRdb used MiXCR to reprocess the multiplex PCR reads, holding one entry per CDR3 protein. Here the sample spans about half a million distinct CDR3 sequences, less than 25% being singletons. This receptor was identified in a man younger than 35 with Graves' hyperthyroidism. The gene calls are TRBV20-1 and TRBJ2-1; TRBD2 agrees at 8 bases. Sequenced material: blood. The CDR3 DNA reads TGCAGTGCTATTAAGGTAGCGGGGAACCACTACAATGAGCAGTTCTTC. This translates into CSAIKVAGNHYNEQFF.